The 13 T cell receptor beta chains listed next were all sequenced from one sample in a study of lymphopenia after photon versus proton radiotherapy (dated by TCRdb to between 2017 and 2020). The method behind the library was the immunoSEQ multiplex PCR assay. The source is immuneACCESS, and TCRdb retained only in-frame sequences with V and J called. Part of the clones is not carried over; for the studies checked, unresolved V genes explain less than half of this, and the remainder is unexplained. Present in this sample are 25,000 to 30,000 clones, about 83% of which were seen just once. The top ten clones comprise around 50% of the sample. Here the sequenced sample was peripheral blood, taken from a patient treated with proton-based radiotherapy. The receptor set was obtained from a woman aged 60-75 years with cholangiocarcinoma. Some clones in this sample may be carry-over from other donors' samples.

V usage is TRBV30 and J usage is TRBJ1-5; TRBD1 aligns across 7 bases. Per the germline V gene, CDR1 is GTSNPN and CDR2 is SVGIG (reference sequence). The CDR3 runs 15 residues. The V gene end was trimmed by 3 bases and the J gene end by 2 bases; junction bases not matched to a gene: 7. This CDR3 is CAWRQGGTGNQPQHF. CDR3 DNA sequence: TGTGCCTGGAGACAAGGGGGGACAGGCAATCAGCCCCAGCATTTT.

This clone was observed a few times. The chain couples TRBV5-4 to TRBJ2-7, with 8 bases that match TRBD1. CDR1 is SGHNT and CDR2 is YYREEE in the germline V gene (reference sequence). J was trimmed by 1 base and V by 3 bases; bases with no gene match: 12. The CDR3 has 17 amino acids. DNA for the CDR3: TGTGCCAGCAGCTCGGACTCGACAGGGGAAGTATCCTACGAGCAGTACTTC. Translating it yields CASSSDSTGEVSYEQYF.

J is TRBJ1-1 and V is TRBV6-5; D unclear. Per the germline V gene, CDR1 is MNHEY and CDR2 is SVGAGI. This CDR3 has 15 amino acids. V was cut by 0 bases and J by 1 base, with 9 bases left in between. The CDR3 DNA follows: TGTGCCAGCAGTTACTCGGGCAGAAGGAACACTGAAGCTTTCTTT. Amino acid sequence: CASSYSGRRNTEAFF.

The CDR3 protein is CAWTLVGARRADTQYF. CDR3 nucleotide sequence: TGTGCCTGGACTCTAGTTGGGGCAAGGAGAGCAGATACGCAGTATTTT. The chain joins TRBV30 to TRBJ2-3, with D perhaps matching TRBD1 (5 bases). The ends were cut back, 4 bases at V and 4 bases at J, with 21 bases in the middle. The CDR3 length is 16 residues. Germline CDR1 reads GTSNPN; CDR2 reads SVGIG (reference sequence).

The CDR3 region is CASSLFSDRPETQYF. CDR3 nucleotides: TGTGCCAGCAGCTTGTTCTCGGACCGGCCAGAGACCCAGTACTTC. The chain couples TRBV5-5 to TRBJ2-5; D unresolved. V lost 1 base and J 4 bases, leaving 14 bases between the germline ends. Germline CDR1 SGHKS, CDR2 YYEKEE (reference sequence). The CDR3 runs 15 residues.

The rearrangement links TRBV11-2 to TRBJ2-4; no definite D call. Germline V gene data show CDR1 as SGHAT and CDR2 as FQNNGV. Deletions cut 1 base from V and 6 bases from J, with 13 bases between. The CDR3 runs 15 residues. CDR3 DNA sequence: TGTGCCAGCAGCTTAGGTGCGTTGGGGTCAAACATTCAGTACTTC. Protein product: CASSLGALGSNIQYF.

The V call is TRBV12-5, the J call TRBJ1-5, with D uncertain. CDR3 length equals 15 residues. V lost 2 bases and J lost 10, with 18 bases in between. The germline gives CDR1 LGHNT, CDR2 FRNRAP. The CDR3 spells CASGLPPWVASPQHF. For the CDR3, the DNA is TGTGCTAGTGGTTTGCCCCCTTGGGTGGCGAGCCCCCAGCATTTT.

The rearrangement joins TRBV9 to TRBJ2-3, with TRBD2 as a possible D gene (5 bases). The CDR3 runs 16 residues. Trimming removed 1 base from V and 4 bases from J, with 16 bases in between. Germline CDR1 reads SGDLS; CDR2 reads YYNGEE. CDR3 loop: CASSVSSGLSADTQYF. DNA for the CDR3: TGTGCCAGCAGCGTATCCAGCGGCCTATCAGCAGATACGCAGTATTTT.

This clone was seen once. The V call is TRBV7-9, the J call TRBJ2-7; D gene ambiguous. V dropped 0 bases and J dropped 3 bases, with 21 bases sitting between them. This CDR3 contains 18 residues. Per germline, CDR1 SEHNR and CDR2 FQNEAQ (reference sequence). The CDR3 coding sequence is TGTGCCAGCAGCTTAGCCCCTCTCCCTGGGATGCGAATCTACGAGCAGTACTTC. This gives the protein CASSLAPLPGMRIYEQYF.

V is TRBV5-4 and J is TRBJ2-3; D is unclear. The CDR3 extends over 15 amino acids. Deletions cut 4 bases from V and 0 bases from J, with 12 bases between. CDR1 is SGHNT, CDR2 YYREEE, per germline (reference sequence). CDR3 nucleotide sequence: TGTGCCAGCAGCCCCCCCGGCAGCAGCACAGATACGCAGTATTTT. It is translated as CASSPPGSSTDTQYF.

The rearrangement joins TRBV9 to TRBJ1-1, with no clear D. The V gene's germline CDR1 is SGDLS and CDR2 YYNGEE. V was shortened by 6 bases and J by 1 base, with 16 bases between the two germline ends. The CDR3 covers 15 residues. In DNA form, the CDR3 reads TGTGCCAGCACCCTTCCCGGATTGACGAACACTGAAGCTTTCTTT. It is translated as CASTLPGLTNTEAFF.

The V and J genes are TRBV4-1 and TRBJ2-7, with a tentative D call TRBD2 (5 bases). The CDR3 consists of 16 residues. Trimming took off 4 bases at V and 2 bases at J, with 18 bases between the two ends. CDR1 MGHRA and CDR2 YSYEKL come from the germline V gene. Here the CDR3 DNA reads TGCGCCAGCAGCCGTGAATGGGGTAGCGACACCTACGAGCAGTACTTC. Its protein product is CASSREWGSDTYEQYF.

V usage is TRBV7-9 and J usage is TRBJ1-1, with 9 bases matching TRBD1. The germline CDR1 and CDR2 sequences are SEHNR and FQNEAQ (reference sequence). The length of the CDR3 is 13 residues. Germline trimming cut 5 bases from V and 5 bases from J; bases unmatched to any gene: 3. This CDR3 is CASSLQGATEAFF. CDR3 in DNA: TGTGCCAGCAGCCTACAGGGGGCAACTGAAGCTTTCTTT.